A single sample is the source of the 15 T cell receptor beta chains below, sequenced in a study of blood T cell repertoires in COVID-19. Generated by immunoSEQ multiplex PCR, the TCRdb table keeps only in-frame clones and is missing some. The repertoire consists of a few hundred thousand clones, with 80% to 90% occurring once and the leading ten covering approximately 2%. The sequencing input was PBMCs or T cells enriched from blood (not recorded which). All receptors derive from a woman aged 50 to 60 who had recovered from COVID-19.

The chain links TRBV16 to TRBJ2-7, with 8 positions matching TRBD1. The length of the CDR3 is 16 residues. The germline gives CDR1 KGHSY, CDR2 FQNENV. The trim removed 0 bases at V and 0 bases at J, leaving 4 bases unmatched. The CDR3 bases are TGTGCCAGCAGCCAATCCTGGGACAGGAGCTCCTACGAGCAGTACTTC. It translates to CASSQSWDRSSYEQYF.

This clone was seen just once. The V gene is TRBV7-9, the J gene TRBJ2-7, with unresolved D. The germline V gene has CDR1 SEHNR and CDR2 FQNEAQ (reference sequence). This CDR3 has 12 residues. V shed 1 base and J shed 10 bases, with 11 bases lying between them. The CDR3 region has the DNA TGTGCCAGCAGCTTAGACGAGACGACACAGTACTTC. It yields the protein CASSLDETTQYF.

This chain joins TRBV29-1 and TRBJ1-1; D unresolved. The V end was cut by 4 bases, the J end by 3 bases, with 12 bases between. The CDR3 sequence is 13 residues long. From germline, CDR1 is SQVTM and CDR2 ANQGSEA. The CDR3 here is CSVVGLSDTEAFF. CDR3 DNA sequence: TGCAGCGTTGTAGGACTGTCAGACACTGAAGCTTTCTTT. Full variable domain (rest looked up from reference TRBV29-1 and TRBJ1-1): SAVISQKPSRDICQRGTSLTIQCQVDSQVTMMFWYRQQPGQSLTLIATANQGSEATYESGFVIDKFPISRPNLTFSTLTVSNMSPEDSSIYLCSVVGLSDTEAFFGQGTRLTVV.

The chain joins TRBV30 to TRBJ1-5; no clear D. The V gene's germline CDR1 is GTSNPN and CDR2 SVGIG (reference sequence). The CDR3 loop spans 15 amino acids. V was shortened by 0 bases and J by 9 bases, with 18 bases between the two germline ends. The CDR3 sequence: CAWSVRRRLSGPQHF. DNA of the CDR3: TGTGCCTGGAGTGTACGCAGACGGCTATCAGGGCCCCAGCATTTT.

The chain carries TRBV5-6 and TRBJ2-1; no reliable D call. V lost 5 bases, J lost 5 bases, and 11 bases lay in between. The germline CDR1 and CDR2 sequences are SGHDT and YYEEEE. The CDR3 is 13 amino acids. The CDR3 bases are TGTGCCAGCAGTTCTCAGCGCCACAATGAGCAGTTCTTC. Translated: CASSSQRHNEQFF.

This clone was observed a single time. The chain recombines TRBV16 with TRBJ1-5, with D possibly matching TRBD1 (6 bases). The CDR3 consists of 15 residues. Trimming left V 0 bases short and J 7 bases short, with 13 bases between. CDR1 and CDR2 from the germline V gene are KGHSY and FQNENV. The CDR3: CASSQSRGRGQPQHF. The CDR3 nucleotides are TGTGCCAGCAGCCAATCACGGGGGAGGGGGCAGCCCCAGCATTTT.

The chain joins TRBV13 to TRBJ2-6, with TRBD1 as a possible D gene (5 bases). Germline CDR1 and CDR2: PRHDT and FYEKMQ (reference sequence). The CDR3 is 17 residues long. The V gene lost 4 bases and the J gene lost 2 bases, with 15 bases spanning the gap. In nucleotides, the CDR3 is TGTGCCAGCAGCTCCTTTCCAGGGTACACTGGGGCCAACGTCCTGACTTTC. This encodes CASSSFPGYTGANVLTF.

DNA of the CDR3: TGTGCCAGCACCAGGGGGGCCGCCTCCCGAACTCTTTCTGGAAACACCATATATTTT. As protein: CASTRGAASRTLSGNTIYF. The chain couples TRBV21-1 to TRBJ1-3; the D call in the table, TRBD1, was not verified against the DNA. TRBV21-1 is annotated as a pseudogene. CDR3 size: 19 residues.

This clone was picked up one time. This sequence joins TRBV9 and TRBJ1-6; the D gene is possibly TRBD1 (5 bases). Germline CDR1 and CDR2: SGDLS and YYNGEE. V shed 3 bases and J shed 7 bases, with 5 bases lying between them. This CDR3 spans 12 amino acids. The CDR3 bases are TGTGCCAGCAGCGAGGGGAATTCACCCCTCCACTTT. Its protein is CASSEGNSPLHF.

The rearrangement joins TRBV27 to TRBJ1-2; 9 bases map to TRBD1. The CDR3 totals 16 residues. Trimming removed 6 bases from V and 2 bases from J; junction bases left unmatched: 10. Germline values: CDR1 MNHEY, CDR2 SMNVEV (reference sequence). CDR3 bases: TGTGCCAGCAGACGGACCGGGACAGGGAGAAACTATGGCTACACCTTC. Translated, it gives CASRRTGTGRNYGYTF.

The rearrangement uses TRBV3-1 (or the pseudogene TRBV3-2) and TRBJ2-2, with 7 bases fitting TRBD1. After removal of 4 bases from V and 9 bases from J, the junction contained 5 bases not matched to a gene. Per the germline V gene, CDR1 is LGHDT and CDR2 is YNNKEL (reference sequence). CDR3 size: 13 residues. The CDR3 here is CASSPTGPRELFF. The CDR3 DNA is TGTGCCAGCAGCCCGACAGGGCCCAGGGAGCTGTTTTTT.

This chain's CDR3 is CASSQVRSAAQYF. The CDR3 coding sequence is TGTGCCAGCAGCCAAGTTCGGTCCGCGGCCCAGTACTTC. This chain joins TRBV3-1 (or the pseudogene TRBV3-2) and TRBJ2-5; D unclear. Germline CDR1 is LGHDT and CDR2 is YNNKEL (reference sequence). The CDR3 covers 13 residues. Trimming pared 1 base from V and 9 bases from J, leaving 12 bases between.

This clone has a handful of counts. This rearrangement joins TRBV7-9 to TRBJ1-2, with D maybe TRBD1 (5 bases). Between the trimmed V and J ends, which lost 5 bases and 6 bases, there was a span of 19 bases. This CDR3 region has 15 residues. Germline V gene lookup returns CDR1 SEHNR and CDR2 FQNEAQ (reference sequence). The CDR3: CASSQGLLRRDGYTF. The DNA for the CDR3 is TGTGCCAGCAGCCAGGGACTGTTGAGGCGTGATGGCTACACCTTC.

The chain has TRBV5-1 and TRBJ2-1; 8 bases agree with TRBD2. Germline V gives CDR1 SGHRS, CDR2 YFSETQ. The V and J ends lost 1 base and 9 bases, in that order; junction bases with no gene match: 9. The length of the CDR3 is 15 residues. The CDR3 region is CASSLNGLAELEQFF. The CDR3, as DNA: TGCGCCAGCAGCTTGAATGGACTAGCCGAACTTGAGCAGTTCTTC.

This clone was counted a few times. This chain links TRBV21-1 with TRBJ2-2; the listed D gene, TRBD1, was not tested against the DNA. TRBV21-1 is deemed a pseudogene. The CDR3 sequence is 17 residues long. CDR3 sequence: CASSKYLGTGRTGELFF. DNA for the CDR3: TGTGCCAGCAGCAAATATTTGGGGACAGGGAGGACCGGGGAGCTGTTTTTT.